This T cell receptor beta chain was sequenced in a study of T cells in Graves' hyperthyroidism and ophthalmopathy. The sample holds many counts of this clonotype. Researchers took RNA transcripts and amplified the TCR beta CDR3 regions from them. TCR CDR3 regions were first amplified by RT-PCR with HTBI primers. In TCRdb, the multiplex PCR reads were re-called with MiXCR into one record per CDR3 protein. The table shows 550,000 to 850,000 distinct CDR3 sequences, with around a sixth occurring only once. This CDR3 has 14 residues. Germline V CDR1 and CDR2: GTSNPN, SVGIG (reference sequence). With V trimmed by 2 bases and J by 1 base, 3 bases remained unmatched.

The receptor was derived from a woman aged 50 to 65 with Graves' hyperthyroidism that later progressed to Graves' ophthalmopathy. Sequenced input: blood. V gene TRBV30 combines with J gene TRBJ1-1; 8 bases line up with TRBD1. CDR3 region: CAWSMDRANTEAFF. The CDR3 DNA reads TGTGCCTGGAGTATGGACAGGGCGAACACTGAAGCTTTCTTT. Supplemented by reference TRBV30 and TRBJ1-1, the full variable domain reads SQTIHQWPATLVQPVGSPLSLECTVEGTSNPNLYWYRQAAGRGLQLLFYSVGIGQISSEVPQNLSASRPQDRQFILSSKKLLLSDSGFYLCAWSMDRANTEAFFGQGTRLTVV.